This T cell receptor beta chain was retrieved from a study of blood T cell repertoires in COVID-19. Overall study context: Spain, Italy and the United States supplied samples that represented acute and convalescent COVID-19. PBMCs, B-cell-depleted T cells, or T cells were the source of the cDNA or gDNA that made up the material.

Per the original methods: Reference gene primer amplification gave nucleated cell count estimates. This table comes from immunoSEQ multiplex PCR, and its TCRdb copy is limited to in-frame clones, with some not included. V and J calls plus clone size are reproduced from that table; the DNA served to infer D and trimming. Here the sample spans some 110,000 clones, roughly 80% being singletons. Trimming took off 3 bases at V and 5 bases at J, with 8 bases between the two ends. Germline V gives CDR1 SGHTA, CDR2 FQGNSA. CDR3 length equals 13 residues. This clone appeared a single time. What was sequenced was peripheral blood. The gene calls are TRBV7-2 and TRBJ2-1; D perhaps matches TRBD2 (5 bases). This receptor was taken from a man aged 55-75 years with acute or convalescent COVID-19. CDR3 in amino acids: CASSLSSHNEQFF. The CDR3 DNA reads TGTGCCAGCAGCTTGTCTAGCCACAATGAGCAGTTCTTC. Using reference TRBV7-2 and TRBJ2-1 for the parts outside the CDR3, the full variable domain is GAGVSQSPSNKVTEKGKDVELRCDPISGHTALYWYRQSLGQGLEFLIYFQGNSAPDKSGLPSDRFSAERTGGSVSTLTIQRTQQEDSAVYLCASSLSSHNEQFFGPGTRLTVL.